One sample yielded the 8 T cell receptor beta chains listed below, sequenced in a study of identical twins. TCRdb called the 5' RACE reads again in MiXCR, with one record for every CDR3 protein. The sample consists of about 100,000 distinct CDR3 sequences, 5.9% of them appearing once. The material sequenced was memory T cells sorted from blood. The receptors here all came from a woman in her forties or fifties in good health.

This clonotype has only a few counts. The chain recombines TRBV7-6 with TRBJ2-5; possibly TRBD2 for D (5 bases). CDR3 length equals 14 residues. CDR1 SGHVS and CDR2 FNYEAQ come from the germline V gene. Trimming took off 5 bases at V and 5 bases at J, with 15 bases between the two ends. The CDR3 loop reads CASSPLTGWETQYF. The CDR3, as DNA: TGTGCCAGCAGCCCGCTGACGGGGTGGGAGACCCAGTACTTC.

This clonotype was counted many times. The CDR3 spells CASSLEGSLSYEQYF. CDR3 sequence (DNA): TGTGCCAGCAGTTTAGAGGGCTCCCTCTCCTACGAGCAGTACTTC. V is TRBV12-3 or TRBV12-4 and J is TRBJ2-7; D unclear. There are 15 residues in the CDR3. With 1 base removed from V and 0 bases from J, the gap between germline ends came to 10 bases.

This clonotype was observed a few times. This chain links TRBV2 with TRBJ2-5; 10 positions match TRBD2. With 10 bases clipped from V and 5 bases from J, the junction kept 10 bases outside the gene matches. CDR3 length equals 14 residues. Germline CDR1 reads SNHLY; CDR2 reads FYNNEI. The CDR3 protein is CATKQRGGSETQYF. In DNA, the CDR3 is TGTGCCACCAAACAGCGGGGGGGGTCGGAGACCCAGTACTTC.

In this sample, this clonotype turned up many times. The V gene is TRBV4-1, the J gene TRBJ2-4; a weak D match, TRBD2 (5 bases). CDR1 and CDR2 from the germline V gene are MGHRA and YSYEKL. V lost 1 base and J lost 0, with 10 bases in between. The CDR3 consists of 16 residues. CDR3 sequence reads: CASSQVAGLAKNIQYF. CDR3 sequence (DNA): TGCGCCAGCAGCCAAGTCGCGGGCTTAGCCAAAAACATTCAGTACTTC.

This clonotype showed up just a few times. This chain joins TRBV20-1 and TRBJ2-3; a weak D match, TRBD1 (5 bases). Trimming took 2 bases from V and 5 from J, leaving 11 bases between them. The germline gives CDR1 DFQATT, CDR2 SNEGSKA (reference sequence). This CDR3 contains 13 residues. The CDR3 DNA follows: TGCAGTGCTAGACCCCTAGGGGTAGATACGCAGTATTTT. Amino acid sequence: CSARPLGVDTQYF.

This clonotype came up many times. This chain uses TRBV20-1 with TRBJ2-5, with D possibly matching TRBD1 (6 bases). The CDR3 covers 14 residues. V was trimmed by 5 bases and J by 5 bases, leaving 18 bases between them. The V gene's germline CDR1 is DFQATT and CDR2 SNEGSKA (reference sequence). CDR3 loop: CSAAAGARGETQYF. In DNA form, the CDR3 reads TGCAGTGCTGCCGCAGGGGCGAGAGGGGAGACCCAGTACTTC.

This clonotype has more than one count but fewer than ten. The chain links TRBV6-5 to TRBJ2-5; the D gene could be TRBD1 or TRBD2 (5 bases each). The CDR3 length is 17 residues. The germline V and J ends were trimmed by 0 bases and 2 bases, with 16 bases remaining between them. Germline CDR1 MNHEY, CDR2 SVGAGI. In DNA, the CDR3 is TGTGCCAGCAGTTACTCCCCCTGGGGGACGAAACAAGAGACCCAGTACTTC. It is translated as CASSYSPWGTKQETQYF.

This clonotype appeared a few times. The rearrangement links TRBV29-1 to TRBJ1-1, with TRBD1 matching over 7 bases. The germline V gene encodes CDR1 SQVTM and CDR2 ANQGSEA. The CDR3 sequence is 13 residues long. With V trimmed by 5 bases and J by 1 base, 4 bases remained unmatched. CDR3 sequence: CSVPGQWNTEAFF. CDR3 nucleotides: TGCAGCGTTCCGGGACAGTGGAACACTGAAGCTTTCTTT.